The 20 T cell receptor beta chains given below trace back to one sample, sequenced in a study of blood T cell repertoires in COVID-19. Assay used: immunoSEQ multiplex PCR; TCRdb lists only in-frame clones, some missing. The repertoire consists of roughly 230,000 clones, with approximately 80% occurring once and the leading ten covering 6% to 7%. The sequenced sample consisted of peripheral blood. These receptors were obtained from an older woman with active or convalescent COVID-19.

The rearrangement links TRBV5-8 to TRBJ1-5; D might be TRBD1 (6 bases). Germline-derived CDR1 and CDR2 are SGHTS and YDEGEE. The CDR3 extends over 14 amino acids. The V end was cut by 3 bases, the J end by 9 bases, with 16 bases between. CDR3 residues: CASSYRGQFRPQHF. The CDR3 coding sequence is TGTGCCAGCAGCTACCGCGGACAGTTTAGGCCCCAGCATTTT.

The genes are TRBV28 and TRBJ2-2, with TRBD2 matching 7 bases. The CDR3 runs to 18 residues. CDR1 and CDR2 from the germline V gene are MDHEN and SYDVKM. V lost 7 bases to trimming and J lost 1 base; unmatched junction nucleotides: 15. CDR3 nucleotides: TGTGCCAGCACCCCCGCCAAGATGGGCGGGGGGAACACCGGGGAGCTGTTTTTT. Protein sequence: CASTPAKMGGGNTGELFF. The whole variable domain, remainder taken from reference TRBV28 and TRBJ2-2, is DVKVTQSSRYLVKRTGEKVFLECVQDMDHENMFWYRQDPGLGLRLIYFSYDVKMKEKGDIPEGYSVSREKKERFSLILESASTNQTSMYLCASTPAKMGGGNTGELFFGEGSRLTVL.

V is TRBV5-1 and J is TRBJ1-6; no clear D gene. V dropped 4 bases and J dropped 1 base, with 12 bases sitting between them. There are 16 residues in the CDR3. Germline V gene sequence: CDR1 SGHRS, CDR2 YFSETQ. The CDR3 DNA is TGCGCCAGCAGCCCGGATGCCGGGTCCTATAATTCACCCCTCCACTTT. It translates to CASSPDAGSYNSPLHF.

This clone has only a few counts. The chain has TRBV9 and TRBJ1-6; weak D call: TRBD1 (6 bases). The CDR3 contains 15 residues. CDR1 and CDR2 (germline): SGDLS, YYNGEE. Trimming removed 0 bases from V and 7 bases from J, with 11 bases in between. DNA for the CDR3: TGTGCCAGCAGCGTAGGGGGACAAGAAAATTCACCCCTCCACTTT. This translates into CASSVGGQENSPLHF. Supplemented by reference TRBV9 and TRBJ1-6, the full variable domain reads DSGVTQTPKHLITATGQRVTLRCSPRSGDLSVYWYQQSLDQGLQFLIQYYNGEERAKGNILERFSAQQFPDLHSELNLSSLELGDSALYFCASSVGGQENSPLHFGNGTRLTVT.

The chain recombines TRBV6-5 with TRBJ1-3, with D maybe TRBD1 (5 bases). Trimming removed 10 bases at V and 1 base at J, with 17 bases between. Germline values: CDR1 MNHEY, CDR2 SVGAGI. This CDR3 spans 15 amino acids. CDR3 nucleotides: TGTGCCATTAGGGGCAGGGTGGTATCTGGAAACACCATATATTTT. Encoded protein: CAIRGRVVSGNTIYF.

CDR3 DNA sequence: TGTGCCAGTAGTATGGGGTCAGGGTATACAACTAATGAAAAACTGTTTTTT. This codes for CASSMGSGYTTNEKLFF. The chain uses TRBV19 and TRBJ1-4, with D tentatively TRBD1 (5 bases). This CDR3 is built from 17 residues. V was pared by 3 bases and J by 0 bases, with 14 bases between. CDR1 is LNHDA and CDR2 is SQIVND in the germline V gene (reference sequence).

The V call is TRBV6-5, the J call TRBJ1-2, with a possible D match to TRBD1 (5 bases). The CDR3 extends over 16 amino acids. Trimming removed 2 bases from V and 4 bases from J, with 17 bases in between. CDR1 is MNHEY and CDR2 is SVGAGI in the germline V gene. The CDR3 is CASSYLGQEHPYGYTF. The CDR3 coding sequence is TGTGCCAGCAGTTACCTGGGGCAGGAGCACCCCTATGGCTACACCTTC.

The rearrangement links TRBV9 to TRBJ2-2; tentatively, D is TRBD2 (5 bases). The V end lost 0 bases, the J end lost 5 bases, and 8 bases lay between the germline ends. CDR1 is SGDLS, CDR2 YYNGEE, per germline. The CDR3 has 14 residues. The CDR3 loop is CASSVATSTGELFF. CDR3 bases: TGTGCCAGCAGCGTAGCTACTAGTACCGGGGAGCTGTTTTTT.

This chain uses TRBV7-8 with TRBJ2-1; TRBD2 is a possible D gene (6 bases). CDR1 and CDR2 (germline): SGHVS, FQNEAQ. V lost 6 bases and J 5 bases, leaving 14 bases between the germline ends. The CDR3 consists of 14 residues. CDR3 protein: CASRPRLVDNEQFF. The CDR3 region has the DNA TGTGCCAGCAGGCCTCGACTAGTAGACAATGAGCAGTTCTTC. Full variable domain (rest looked up from reference TRBV7-8 and TRBJ2-1): GAGVSQSPRYKVAKRGQDVALRCDPISGHVSLFWYQQALGQGPEFLTYFQNEAQLDKSGLPSDRFFAERPEGSVSTLKIQRTQQEDSAVYLCASRPRLVDNEQFFGPGTRLTVL.

This chain uses TRBV25-1 with TRBJ2-3, with 7 bases that match TRBD1. Unmatched junction bases numbered 12, after V lost 5 bases and J lost 1 base. The CDR3 spans 17 residues. Germline CDR1 MGHDK, CDR2 SYGVNS. The CDR3 DNA reads TGTGCCAGCAGTAGGTCCGACAGGGAGAGGGGCACAGATACGCAGTATTTT. Translated: CASSRSDRERGTDTQYF.

The chain employs TRBV15 and TRBJ2-7, with D possibly TRBD2 on 6 matching bases. The CDR3 length is 16 residues. The V gene lost 2 bases and the J gene lost 0 bases, with 14 bases spanning the gap. Germline V gives CDR1 LNHNV, CDR2 YYDKDF (reference sequence). Written as DNA, the CDR3 is TGTGCCACCAGCAGACCTACCGGGACTTCCTCCTACGAGCAGTACGTC. Its translation is CATSRPTGTSSYEQYV.

The chain uses TRBV11-2 and TRBJ2-2, with D possibly TRBD2 on 5 matching bases. V gave up 2 bases and J gave up 5 bases, with 12 bases separating them. Germline CDR1 is SGHAT and CDR2 is FQNNGV. The CDR3 sequence is 15 residues long. The CDR3 protein is CASSLLRVETGELFF. CDR3 bases: TGTGCCAGCAGCTTATTGCGGGTGGAGACCGGGGAGCTGTTTTTT.

V usage is TRBV28 and J usage is TRBJ1-6; no clear D gene. Germline V CDR1 and CDR2: MDHEN, SYDVKM. This CDR3 spans 15 amino acids. V lost 4 bases and J 7 bases, leaving 14 bases between the germline ends. The CDR3, as DNA: TGTGCCAGCAGTTCTCGAACAAGTCCCAATTCACCCCTCCACTTT. Protein sequence: CASSSRTSPNSPLHF.

The genes are TRBV6-5 and TRBJ1-5; D gene unclear. In germline, CDR1 is MNHEY, CDR2 SVGAGI. V gave up 0 bases and J gave up 9 bases, with 6 bases separating them. The CDR3 runs to 12 residues. The CDR3 region has the DNA TGTGCCAGCAGTTACTCAAGAGGGCCCCAGCATTTT. Protein product: CASSYSRGPQHF.

The chain combines TRBV7-9 with TRBJ2-1; D perhaps matches TRBD2 (6 bases). The CDR3 spans 15 residues. Trimming took 1 base from V and 6 from J, leaving 13 bases between them. In germline, CDR1 is SEHNR, CDR2 FQNEAQ (reference sequence). For the CDR3, the DNA is TGTGCCAGCAGCTTAGAGGCGGGAACACCCAATGAGCAGTTCTTC. This translates into CASSLEAGTPNEQFF.

The chain employs TRBV6-5 and TRBJ1-1; 9 positions agree with TRBD1. CDR1 and CDR2 (germline): MNHEY, SVGAGI. CDR3 length equals 15 residues. With V trimmed by 5 bases and J by 7 bases, 11 bases remained unmatched. The CDR3 region has the DNA TGTGCCAGCAGTACCCGGGACAGGGAGAGGGGTGAAGCTTTCTTT. Its translation: CASSTRDRERGEAFF.

The V gene is TRBV7-8, the J gene TRBJ1-1; possibly TRBD1 for D (5 bases). CDR1 is SGHVS, CDR2 FQNEAQ, per germline. Deletions cut 5 bases from V and 4 bases from J, with 14 bases between. The CDR3 has 14 amino acids. The chain's CDR3 is CASSRNSGGTEAFF. The CDR3 DNA reads as TGTGCCAGCAGCAGAAACTCGGGGGGCACTGAAGCTTTCTTT.

The chain uses TRBV28 and TRBJ1-6, with a tentative D call TRBD1 (6 bases). Trimming removed 7 bases from V and 6 bases from J, with 13 bases in between. The CDR3 contains 14 residues. Germline lookup yields CDR1 MDHEN and CDR2 SYDVKM. CDR3 nucleotides: TGTGCCAGCACCCTTTCACAGGGTAATTCACCCCTCCACTTT. This sequence encodes CASTLSQGNSPLHF.

The rearrangement links TRBV7-2 to TRBJ2-6; the D gene is possibly TRBD1 (5 bases). The V and J ends lost 9 bases and 4 bases respectively, with 13 bases between them. Germline V gene data show CDR1 as SGHTA and CDR2 as FQGNSA. The CDR3 has 14 residues. This CDR3 is CASLQALGANVLTF. CDR3 in DNA: TGTGCCAGTTTACAGGCTCTGGGGGCCAACGTCCTGACTTTC.

Only a few counts were recorded for this clone. The chain recombines TRBV27 with TRBJ2-5, with 12 positions matching TRBD2. This CDR3 spans 14 amino acids. V shed 6 bases, J shed 7 bases, and the junction held 6 bases outside the gene matches. Germline V gene sequence: CDR1 MNHEY, CDR2 SMNVEV (reference sequence). The CDR3 loop is CASSPLGLAGTQYF. The CDR3 DNA reads TGTGCCAGCAGCCCCTTGGGACTAGCGGGGACCCAGTACTTC.